The 18 T cell receptor beta chains reported below all come from one sample, sequenced in a study of blood T cell repertoires in COVID-19. Here immunoSEQ multiplex PCR was the method, and the copy in TCRdb shows in-frame clones only, minus some. The table shows approximately 240,000 clones, with about 85% occurring only once. Sequenced input: PBMCs or T cells enriched from blood (not recorded which). Receptors originate from a woman aged 25 to 39 with acute COVID-19.

Worth noting for this clone: This same CDR3 is encoded by further DNA sequences in the sample. The chain employs TRBV10-2 and TRBJ1-2, with 8 positions matching TRBD1. Trimming cost V 2 bases and J 4 bases; bases outside gene matches: 3. The germline V gene encodes CDR1 WSHSY and CDR2 SAAADI. This CDR3 is 14 amino acids long. The CDR3 here is CASSEAGGAYGYTF. The CDR3 bases are TGCGCCAGCAGTGAGGCAGGGGGCGCCTATGGCTACACCTTC.

V is TRBV30 and J is TRBJ2-1; D perhaps matches TRBD2 (5 bases). CDR1 and CDR2 (germline): GTSNPN, SVGIG (reference sequence). The ends were cut back, 5 bases at V and 1 base at J, with 9 bases in the middle. This CDR3 is 13 amino acids long. DNA of the CDR3: TGTGCCTGGGAGCCGGGGTCCTACAATGAGCAGTTCTTC. Translating it yields CAWEPGSYNEQFF. Full variable domain (rest looked up from reference TRBV30 and TRBJ2-1): SQTIHQWPATLVQPVGSPLSLECTVEGTSNPNLYWYRQAAGRGLQLLFYSVGIGQISSEVPQNLSASRPQDRQFILSSKKLLLSDSGFYLCAWEPGSYNEQFFGPGTRLTVL.

The gene calls are TRBV9 and TRBJ2-1, with D possibly matching TRBD2 (6 bases). The germline CDR1 and CDR2 sequences are SGDLS and YYNGEE. This CDR3 has 15 residues. V was clipped by 0 bases and J by 0 bases, with 7 bases between them. CDR3 DNA sequence: TGTGCCAGCAGCGTAGGCGGGAACTCCTACAATGAGCAGTTCTTC. This translates into CASSVGGNSYNEQFF.

The chain has TRBV6-4 and TRBJ2-1, with TRBD2 as a possible D gene (5 bases). The ends were cut back, 4 bases at V and 2 bases at J, with 12 bases in the middle. Germline V gene sequence: CDR1 MRHNA, CDR2 SNTAGT. The CDR3 covers 15 residues. The CDR3 bases are TGTGCCAGCAGTGTAGGGCAGGAGGCCTACAATGAGCAGTTCTTC. Amino acids: CASSVGQEAYNEQFF.

The chain uses TRBV12-1 and TRBJ2-1; the table gives TRBD2 as D, unverified against the DNA. TRBV12-1 is a listed pseudogene. This CDR3 has 14 amino acids. The CDR3 DNA reads as TGTGCCAGCAGCTTGGGATGTAGCGCGGATGAGCAGTTCTTC. Translation gives CASSLGCSADEQFF.

The chain links TRBV6-5 to TRBJ2-5; D is unresolved. The V gene lost 6 bases and the J gene lost 5 bases, with 16 bases spanning the gap. Germline-derived CDR1 and CDR2 are MNHEY and SVGAGI. The CDR3 loop spans 14 amino acids. The CDR3 DNA sequence: TGTGCCAGCAGCGCAAATCCGCGCCGGGAGACCCAGTACTTC. Its protein is CASSANPRRETQYF.

This rearrangement joins TRBV3-1 (or the pseudogene TRBV3-2) to TRBJ2-2; 11 bases are a match to TRBD1. CDR1 is LGHDT and CDR2 is YNNKEL in the germline V gene (reference sequence). The CDR3 is made up of 15 amino acids. J was trimmed by 7 bases and V by 4 bases; bases with no gene match: 5. The chain's CDR3 is CASSLGQGGSGELFF. The CDR3 nucleotides are TGTGCCAGCAGCCTGGGACAGGGGGGTAGCGGGGAGCTGTTTTTT.

This chain uses TRBV6-5 with TRBJ2-7, with 9 bases aligning to TRBD1. V shed 7 bases and J 1 base; nucleotides not matched to a gene: 5. The CDR3 consists of 14 residues. The germline CDR1 and CDR2 sequences are MNHEY and SVGAGI. The CDR3 is CASTPQGASYEQYF. DNA for the CDR3: TGTGCCAGCACCCCACAGGGGGCATCCTACGAGCAGTACTTC.

The chain has TRBV28 and TRBJ1-4; 8 bases are shared with TRBD1. The CDR3 spans 13 residues. The germline V gene encodes CDR1 MDHEN and CDR2 SYDVKM. V was pared by 8 bases and J by 5 bases, with 4 bases of the junction left unmatched. The CDR3 here is CASCRDRNEKLFF. As DNA, the CDR3 is TGTGCCAGCTGCCGGGACAGGAATGAAAAACTGTTTTTT.

The rearrangement links TRBV30 to TRBJ1-2, with 8 bases aligning to TRBD1. This CDR3 contains 15 residues. Germline CDR1 reads GTSNPN; CDR2 reads SVGIG (reference sequence). V lost 2 bases, J lost 7 bases, and 12 bases stayed unmatched. The CDR3 loop is CAWSPRFSGQAGYTF. DNA for the CDR3: TGTGCCTGGAGTCCCCGTTTTTCGGGACAGGCTGGCTACACCTTC.

The genes are TRBV3-1 (or the pseudogene TRBV3-2) and TRBJ1-1; 7 nucleotides match TRBD1. CDR3 length: 16 amino acids. CDR1 is LGHDT, CDR2 YNNKEL, per germline (reference sequence). The V gene end was trimmed by 0 bases and the J gene end by 13 bases; junction bases not matched to a gene: 17. The CDR3 DNA sequence: TGTGCCAGCAGCCAAGATATTCCGGGTAGGGGGCTGTTTGGTTTCTTT. Translation: CASSQDIPGRGLFGFF.

The chain uses TRBV6-2 or TRBV6-3 and TRBJ2-7; unclear D gene. The germline V gene encodes CDR1 MNHEY and CDR2 SVGEGT. The CDR3 contains 15 residues. V lost 2 bases and J 1 base, leaving 12 bases between the germline ends. CDR3 nucleotide sequence: TGTGCCAGCAGTTACAAGTCCCCCACTTCCTACGAGCAGTACTTC. This sequence encodes CASSYKSPTSYEQYF.

Worth noting for this clone: Different DNA sequences within this sample yield the same CDR3. This chain connects TRBV7-9 to TRBJ2-7; D may be TRBD1 (5 bases). V dropped 1 base and J dropped 6 bases, with 7 bases sitting between them. This CDR3 is 12 amino acids long. Germline CDR1 SEHNR, CDR2 FQNEAQ (reference sequence). The CDR3 is CASSLGGGEQYF. The CDR3 nucleotides read TGTGCCAGCAGCTTAGGGGGCGGCGAGCAGTACTTC.

This chain uses TRBV4-1 with TRBJ2-2, with D possibly TRBD1 on 6 matching bases. The CDR3 contains 16 residues. CDR1 MGHRA and CDR2 YSYEKL come from the germline V gene. V lost 0 bases to trimming and J lost 7 bases, with 15 bases between them. The CDR3 loop reads CASSQDLGARSGELFF. The CDR3 DNA is TGCGCCAGCAGCCAAGATCTGGGGGCGCGCAGCGGGGAGCTGTTTTTT.

This chain links TRBV5-5 with TRBJ1-5; no definite D call. The CDR3 consists of 13 residues. Per germline, CDR1 SGHKS and CDR2 YYEKEE (reference sequence). V gave up 4 bases and J gave up 0 bases, with 5 bases separating them. CDR3 residues: CASSRHSNQPQHF. The CDR3 DNA reads TGTGCCAGCAGCCGACATAGCAATCAGCCCCAGCATTTT. Drawing the rest from reference TRBV5-5 and TRBJ1-5, the complete variable domain is DAGVTQSPTHLIKTRGQQVTLRCSPISGHKSVSWYQQVLGQGPQFIFQYYEKEERGRGNFPDRFSARQFPNYSSELNVNALLLGDSALYLCASSRHSNQPQHFGDGTRLSIL.

V is TRBV4-1 and J is TRBJ2-1; D uncertain. The CDR3 is 13 residues long. V was shortened by 4 bases and J by 10 bases, with 14 bases between the two germline ends. Germline CDR1 and CDR2: MGHRA and YSYEKL. CDR3 coding DNA: TGCGCCAGCAGCCCCCCCGCCGCGTGGGAGCAGTTCTTC. Translating gives CASSPPAAWEQFF.

The chain couples TRBV18 to TRBJ1-2; D call uncertain. Deletions cut 3 bases from V and 0 bases from J, with 11 bases between. Germline values: CDR1 KGHSH, CDR2 LQKENI. The CDR3 spans 15 residues. The CDR3, as DNA: TGTGCCAGCTCACCTGAGGCAATAGCTAACTATGGCTACACCTTC. It encodes CASSPEAIANYGYTF.

The CDR3 sequence: CASSLGTTGRNEKLFF. The DNA for the CDR3 is TGTGCCAGCAGCTTAGGGACGACAGGGCGGAATGAAAAACTGTTTTTT. The V call is TRBV7-8, the J call TRBJ1-4, with 7 positions matching TRBD1. V was pared by 1 base and J by 5 bases, with 7 bases of the junction left unmatched. Per the germline V gene, CDR1 is SGHVS and CDR2 is FQNEAQ. The CDR3 runs 16 residues.